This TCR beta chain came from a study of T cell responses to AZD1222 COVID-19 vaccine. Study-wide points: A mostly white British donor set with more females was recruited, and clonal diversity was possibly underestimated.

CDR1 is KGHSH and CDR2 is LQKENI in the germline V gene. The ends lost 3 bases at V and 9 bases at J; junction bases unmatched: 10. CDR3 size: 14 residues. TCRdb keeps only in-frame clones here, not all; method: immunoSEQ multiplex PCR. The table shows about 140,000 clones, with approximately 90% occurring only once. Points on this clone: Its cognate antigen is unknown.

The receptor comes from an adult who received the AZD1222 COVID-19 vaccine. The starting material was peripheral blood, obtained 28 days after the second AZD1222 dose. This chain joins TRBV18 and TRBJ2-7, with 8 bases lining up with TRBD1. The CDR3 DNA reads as TGTGCCAGCTCACCCTTGGACAGGGCGCAGGTGCAGTACTTC. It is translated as CASSPLDRAQVQYF.